The clone carrying this TCR beta chain occurred once. This entry is derived from a study of blood T cell repertoires in COVID-19. Method: immunoSEQ multiplex PCR; TCRdb's copy keeps in-frame clones and lacks some. The sample carries 110,000 to 150,000 clones, approximately 80% recorded once. CDR1 and CDR2 from the germline V gene are SEHNR and FQNEAQ (reference sequence). CDR3 length equals 13 residues. The V end was cut by 6 bases, the J end by 3 bases, with 11 bases between. This TCR derives from a woman in her thirties or forties who had recovered from COVID-19. The specimen sequenced was PBMCs or T cells enriched from blood (not recorded which). The chain is built from TRBV7-9 and TRBJ2-5; no reliable D call. The CDR3 is CASRNRYKETQYF. The CDR3 DNA sequence: TGTGCCAGCAGGAACAGATACAAAGAGACCCAGTACTTC.